The rows below give T cell receptor beta chains drawn from one sample of a study of identical twins. From the 5' RACE reads, TCRdb called clonotypes with MiXCR, one entry per CDR3 protein. In the table there are some 630,000 distinct CDR3 sequences, roughly 7.1% of which are singletons. This sample also belongs to another study, concerning yellow fever vaccine responses in identical twins.

Sequencing was carried out using PBMCs. These receptors came from a woman younger than 35 in good health. Each CDR3 is given with its conserved first and last residue. A D gene is named only where the DNA matches it firmly. Part of the rows lack a size; the others show once, few, many or a class for expanded clones.

abundance: .; v_gene: TRBV9; j_gene: TRBJ2-3; d_gene: .; CDR3nt: TGTGCCAGCAGCGTCAACACAGATACGCAGTATTTT; CDR3aa: CASSVNTDTQYF
abundance: many; v_gene: TRBV10-3; j_gene: TRBJ2-2; d_gene: TRBD2; CDR3nt: TGTGCCATCAGTTCACTAGCGGGAGAAGGCGACACCGGGGAGCTGTTTTTT; CDR3aa: CAISSLAGEGDTGELFF
abundance: .; v_gene: TRBV4-1; j_gene: TRBJ2-5; d_gene: .; CDR3nt: TGCGCCAGCAGTTACAGGGTGGGAGAGACCCAGTACTTC; CDR3aa: CASSYRVGETQYF
abundance: .; v_gene: TRBV27; j_gene: TRBJ2-6; d_gene: .; CDR3nt: TGTGCCAGCAGCCCCTTGACTGCCCTCTCTGGGGCCAACGTCCTGACTTTC; CDR3aa: CASSPLTALSGANVLTF
abundance: .; v_gene: TRBV20-1; j_gene: TRBJ1-6; d_gene: TRBD1; CDR3nt: TGCAGTGCTAAAACAGGGGGCGCGAATAATTCACCCCTCCACTTT; CDR3aa: CSAKTGGANNSPLHF
abundance: few; v_gene: TRBV6-4; j_gene: TRBJ1-5; d_gene: .; CDR3nt: TGTGCCAGCAGCCCAAGTTGGGGGGCGGATCAGCCCCAGCATTTT; CDR3aa: CASSPSWGADQPQHF
abundance: few; v_gene: TRBV19; j_gene: TRBJ2-3; d_gene: TRBD1; CDR3nt: TGTGCCAGTAGGGACCCGATTAGACAGGGGCCGCAGTATTTT; CDR3aa: CASRDPIRQGPQYF
abundance: few; v_gene: TRBV7-8; j_gene: TRBJ2-3; d_gene: .; CDR3nt: TGTGCCAGCAGCCCCCTGTTCATCTGGGCAGATACGCAGTATTTT; CDR3aa: CASSPLFIWADTQYF
abundance: few; v_gene: TRBV7-9; j_gene: TRBJ1-1; d_gene: TRBD1; CDR3nt: TGTGCCAGCAGCACGAGGACAGGGGGACCCACTGAAGCTTTCTTT; CDR3aa: CASSTRTGGPTEAFF
abundance: many; v_gene: TRBV2; j_gene: TRBJ1-1; d_gene: .; CDR3nt: TGTGCCAGCAGTGTGCAGGTGAACACTGAAGCTTTCTTT; CDR3aa: CASSVQVNTEAFF
abundance: .; v_gene: TRBV6-1; j_gene: TRBJ1-5; d_gene: .; CDR3nt: TGTGCCAGCAGCCCCTTGGGGGAGTGGGGCAATCAGCCCCAGCATTTT; CDR3aa: CASSPLGEWGNQPQHF
abundance: .; v_gene: TRBV7-6; j_gene: TRBJ2-5; d_gene: TRBD1; CDR3nt: TGTGCCAGCAGTCGGAACAGGGGTAAAGAGACCCAGTACTTC; CDR3aa: CASSRNRGKETQYF
abundance: few; v_gene: TRBV6-1; j_gene: TRBJ1-1; d_gene: TRBD1; CDR3nt: TGTGCCAGCAGTGACGGACAGGGGAGGACTGAAGCTTTCTTT; CDR3aa: CASSDGQGRTEAFF
abundance: .; v_gene: TRBV29-1; j_gene: TRBJ1-2; d_gene: .; CDR3nt: TGCAGCGTTTACGTCCGGGCAGGGTCTAACTATGGCTACACCTTC; CDR3aa: CSVYVRAGSNYGYTF
abundance: many; v_gene: TRBV20-1; j_gene: TRBJ2-7; d_gene: .; CDR3nt: TGCAGTGCTATCAGGTTTGAGTTCGCCTACGAGCAGTACTTC; CDR3aa: CSAIRFEFAYEQYF
abundance: .; v_gene: TRBV9; j_gene: TRBJ2-2; d_gene: .; CDR3nt: TGTGCCAGCAGCTCGGGACTCCGACTATCCGGGGAGCTGTTTTTT; CDR3aa: CASSSGLRLSGELFF
abundance: many; v_gene: TRBV7-2; j_gene: TRBJ2-3; d_gene: .; CDR3nt: TGTGCCAGCAGCCAATGGGTGGGAGGAATCCGCACAGATACGCAGTATTTT; CDR3aa: CASSQWVGGIRTDTQYF
abundance: .; v_gene: TRBV5-1; j_gene: TRBJ1-4; d_gene: TRBD1; CDR3nt: TGCGCCAGCAGCTTGGCCGGCGGGGACAGTAATGAAAAACTGTTTTTT; CDR3aa: CASSLAGGDSNEKLFF
abundance: few; v_gene: TRBV24-1; j_gene: TRBJ2-3; d_gene: .; CDR3nt: TGTGCCACCAGTGGCTCTACGGGGGATACGCAGTATTTT; CDR3aa: CATSGSTGDTQYF
abundance: .; v_gene: TRBV29-1; j_gene: TRBJ2-1; d_gene: TRBD2; CDR3nt: TGCAGCGTTCCCCTCAGAGGCGGGAGACAAAATGAGCAGTTCTTC; CDR3aa: CSVPLRGGRQNEQFF
abundance: .; v_gene: TRBV18; j_gene: TRBJ2-5; d_gene: .; CDR3nt: TGTGCCAGCTCCTCGACCCAGTACTTC; CDR3aa: CASSSTQYF
abundance: many; v_gene: TRBV12-3/TRBV12-4; j_gene: TRBJ2-2; d_gene: TRBD2; CDR3nt: TGTGCCAGCAGGAAGCGAGCGGGGAGCAACACCGGGGAGCTGTTTTTT; CDR3aa: CASRKRAGSNTGELFF
abundance: few; v_gene: TRBV5-1; j_gene: TRBJ2-2; d_gene: TRBD1; CDR3nt: TGCGCCAGCAGACAACAACGGGGACAGGGTCTTGCCGGGGAGCTGTTTTTT; CDR3aa: CASRQQRGQGLAGELFF
abundance: few; v_gene: TRBV29-1; j_gene: TRBJ2-4; d_gene: .; CDR3nt: TGCAGCGGGCGGTCGCGGCAGCCTTTCGATGGGGGCAAAAACATTCAGTACTTC; CDR3aa: CSGRSRQPFDGGKNIQYF
abundance: .; v_gene: TRBV21-1; j_gene: TRBJ2-3; d_gene: .; CDR3nt: TGTGCCAGCAGACGGGACCCCTTGTGGATAGATACGCAGTATTTT; CDR3aa: CASRRDPLWIDTQYF
abundance: many; v_gene: TRBV29-1; j_gene: TRBJ2-5; d_gene: .; CDR3nt: TGCAGCGTTGTATGGGGGAAAGAGACCCAGTACTTC; CDR3aa: CSVVWGKETQYF
abundance: .; v_gene: TRBV21-1; j_gene: TRBJ2-1; d_gene: .; CDR3nt: TGTGCCAGCAGCGAAGAACGTACCGCCAATGAGCAGTTCTTC; CDR3aa: CASSEERTANEQFF
abundance: many; v_gene: TRBV5-1; j_gene: TRBJ2-6; d_gene: .; CDR3nt: TGCGCCAGCAGCTTGGACGGTAACTCTGGGGCCAACGTCCTGACTTTC; CDR3aa: CASSLDGNSGANVLTF
abundance: .; v_gene: TRBV4-1; j_gene: TRBJ1-5; d_gene: .; CDR3nt: TGCGCCAGCAGCCCCATACAGGGAAGCAATCAGCCCCAGCATTTT; CDR3aa: CASSPIQGSNQPQHF
abundance: few; v_gene: TRBV7-6; j_gene: TRBJ2-7; d_gene: .; CDR3nt: TGTGCCAGCAGCCACGGATCCGTGTTCGGGGAGCAGTACTTC; CDR3aa: CASSHGSVFGEQYF
abundance: few; v_gene: TRBV29-1; j_gene: TRBJ1-1; d_gene: .; CDR3nt: TGCAGCGTAATTAACGTGGCTGAAGCTTTCTTT; CDR3aa: CSVINVAEAFF
abundance: many; v_gene: TRBV7-2; j_gene: TRBJ2-5; d_gene: TRBD2; CDR3nt: TGTGCCAGCAGCTTATTTCTAGCGGGAGGTCGAGAGACCCAGTACTTC; CDR3aa: CASSLFLAGGRETQYF
abundance: many; v_gene: TRBV3-1; j_gene: TRBJ1-1; d_gene: .; CDR3nt: TGTGCCAGCAGCCAAGATTGGAGCAGTACCAGCACTGAAGCTTTCTTT; CDR3aa: CASSQDWSSTSTEAFF
abundance: many; v_gene: TRBV20-1; j_gene: TRBJ2-3; d_gene: TRBD1; CDR3nt: TGCAGTGCCCAGACGGGACAGGGGTGGGATACGCAGTATTTT; CDR3aa: CSAQTGQGWDTQYF
abundance: .; v_gene: TRBV11-2; j_gene: TRBJ2-1; d_gene: TRBD2; CDR3nt: TGTGCCAGCAGCCTCAAAGGGGGACTAGCGGGAGGGTGGGATGAGCAGTTCTTC; CDR3aa: CASSLKGGLAGGWDEQFF
abundance: .; v_gene: TRBV5-1; j_gene: TRBJ1-1; d_gene: .; CDR3nt: TGCGCCAGCAGCTTGATCTCTACTGAAGCTTTCTTT; CDR3aa: CASSLISTEAFF
abundance: few; v_gene: TRBV5-6; j_gene: TRBJ2-3; d_gene: .; CDR3nt: TGTGCCAGCAGCTGGCCGACTTTAGGGGGAGATACGCAGTATTTT; CDR3aa: CASSWPTLGGDTQYF
abundance: few; v_gene: TRBV12-3/TRBV12-4; j_gene: TRBJ1-1; d_gene: .; CDR3nt: TGTGCCAGCAGAGGAGCGGGGGCTTGGGCTGAAGCTTTCTTT; CDR3aa: CASRGAGAWAEAFF
abundance: few; v_gene: TRBV2; j_gene: TRBJ1-5; d_gene: .; CDR3nt: TGTGCCAGCAAGGGAACTAGCAATCAGCCCCAGCATTTT; CDR3aa: CASKGTSNQPQHF
abundance: many; v_gene: TRBV7-8; j_gene: TRBJ2-2; d_gene: TRBD2; CDR3nt: TGTGCCAGCAGCCGAGCCATCTCGGGGACTAGCGGGGAAAACACCGGGGAGCTGTTTTTT; CDR3aa: CASSRAISGTSGENTGELFF
abundance: few; v_gene: TRBV19; j_gene: TRBJ2-2; d_gene: TRBD2; CDR3nt: TGTGCCAGTAGTCTAGCGGGAATTAGCACCGGGGAGCTGTTTTTT; CDR3aa: CASSLAGISTGELFF
abundance: .; v_gene: TRBV7-6; j_gene: TRBJ2-2; d_gene: TRBD2; CDR3nt: TGTGCCAGCAGCTTGTCCCGCGGACTAGCGGGAGTTATCGGGGAGCTGTTTTTT; CDR3aa: CASSLSRGLAGVIGELFF
abundance: many; v_gene: TRBV5-1; j_gene: TRBJ2-2; d_gene: .; CDR3nt: TGCGCCAGCAGCTTGACTTCGGGGGCAAGTACCGGGGAGCTGTTTTTT; CDR3aa: CASSLTSGASTGELFF
abundance: few; v_gene: TRBV5-5; j_gene: TRBJ2-3; d_gene: .; CDR3nt: TGTGCCAGCAGCTTGGGTACGGGCCCGCAGTATTTT; CDR3aa: CASSLGTGPQYF
abundance: .; v_gene: TRBV21-1; j_gene: TRBJ1-6; d_gene: .; CDR3nt: TGTGCCAGCAGCGCACGGACAGGGATTAATTCACCCCTCCACTTT; CDR3aa: CASSARTGINSPLHF
abundance: many; v_gene: TRBV9; j_gene: TRBJ2-1; d_gene: TRBD2; CDR3nt: TGTGCCAGCAGCGGTGGACTAGCGGGTTATGAGCAGTTCTTC; CDR3aa: CASSGGLAGYEQFF
abundance: .; v_gene: TRBV2; j_gene: TRBJ1-5; d_gene: TRBD1; CDR3nt: TGTGCCAGCAGTGATGGGACAGGACAAAGCAATCAGCCCCAGCATTTT; CDR3aa: CASSDGTGQSNQPQHF
abundance: few; v_gene: TRBV12-3/TRBV12-4; j_gene: TRBJ2-1; d_gene: .; CDR3nt: TGTGCCAGCAGGATAAGTAATGAGCAGTTCTTC; CDR3aa: CASRISNEQFF
abundance: many; v_gene: TRBV3-1; j_gene: TRBJ1-5; d_gene: .; CDR3nt: TGTGCCAGCAGCCCCGGGACCACCGGGCAGCCCCAGCATTTT; CDR3aa: CASSPGTTGQPQHF